This T cell receptor (beta chain) was found in a study of monozygotic twins with inflammatory bowel disease. General observations from the study: In these data, no single strong IBD-associated signal or clonotype received support. Fewer clonotypes were shared with others by IBD patients than by healthy twins, especially with disease activity.

TCRdb reworked the 5' RACE reads into one entry per CDR3 protein, no DNA. The listing records just over 300,000 distinct CDR3 sequences. Whole blood supplied total RNA, and T cells were not sorted. The CDR3 is 16 residues long. Germline V lookup: CDR1 SGHTA, CDR2 FQGNSA. About this clonotype: Its antigen is not known.

The source is a human donor with ulcerative colitis or Crohn's disease, or a healthy co-twin of an affected twin (not recorded which). The chain is built from TRBV7-2 and TRBJ1-6; TCRdb indicates TRBD1, and absent DNA this call remains unverified. Material for sequencing was blood. The chain's CDR3 is CASRPDRGLYNSPLHF.